The 11 T cell receptor beta chains below come from one sample, sequenced in a study of blood T cells in healthy people across ages (dated by TCRdb to between 2014 and 2016). Library method: 5' RACE. The second PCR ran for about 6 to 12 cycles and used a J-beta primer mix along with a sample-barcoded 5' primer. TCRdb trimmed the raw reads at Q25, called clones with MiXCR and kept productive beta chains. Rows are combined by CDR3 protein, so each entry shows the most common genes and DNA. The sample table contains around 1,800,000 distinct CDR3 sequences; only one count was recorded for roughly two fifths of them. In total, the top ten clones hold more than 20% of the sample. The sequenced sample was blood. These receptors were collected from a human donor in good health.

This clonotype rates as medium-sized. One end of the junction varies from germline; a read error may be responsible. The rearrangement joins TRBV2 to TRBJ1-2, with 7 nucleotides matching TRBD1. The CDR3 contains 13 residues. From germline, CDR1 is SNHLY and CDR2 FYNNEI. CDR3 amino acids: CASSEGQLYGYTF. CDR3 DNA: TGCGCCAGCAGCGAGGGACAGCTCTATGGCTACACCTTC.

The chain carries TRBV6-2 or TRBV6-3 and TRBJ1-2; unclear D gene. The CDR3 contains 14 residues. Trimming pared 6 bases from V and 5 bases from J, leaving 16 bases between. CDR1 is MNHEY, CDR2 SVGEGT, per germline. The CDR3 spells CASSPGLVWYGYTF. The CDR3 DNA sequence: TGTGCCAGCAGCCCTGGCCTCGTTTGGTATGGCTACACCTTC.

In its sample, this clonotype was seen a few times. The chain is built from TRBV7-3 and TRBJ2-2, with TRBD2 matching 11 bases. The CDR3 covers 16 residues. J lost 0 bases, V lost 3 bases, and 0 bases had no gene match. CDR1 is SGHTA, CDR2 FQGTGA, per germline. The CDR3 loop reads CASSFSGGANTGELFF. CDR3 bases: TGTGCCAGCAGCTTTAGCGGGGGGGCGAACACCGGGGAGCTGTTTTTT.

The chain joins TRBV7-2 to TRBJ2-7; 16 bases are a match to TRBD2. V gave up 5 bases and J gave up 8 bases; unmatched junction bases: 21. The germline V gene has CDR1 SGHTA and CDR2 FQGNSA. CDR3 size: 20 residues. CDR3 sequence: CASSAFSGWGLAGGQLKQYF. CDR3 nucleotide sequence: TGTGCCAGCAGCGCCTTTTCCGGGTGGGGACTAGCGGGGGGGCAACTGAAGCAGTACTTC.

This clonotype has just one count. The chain employs TRBV9 and TRBJ2-4; the D gene could be TRBD1 or TRBD2 (5 bases each). Trimming pared 3 bases from V and 0 bases from J, leaving 28 bases between. The CDR3 runs 21 residues. CDR1 is SGDLS, CDR2 YYNGEE, per germline. The DNA of the CDR3 is TGTGCCAGCAGCGCCCGACGAGAGGGGCGCCTTGGTGATGAAGCCAAAAACATTCAGTACTTC. It yields the protein CASSARREGRLGDEAKNIQYF.

This clonotype was recorded a few times. This sequence joins TRBV15 and TRBJ2-1; D unresolved. In germline, CDR1 is LNHNV, CDR2 YYDKDF (reference sequence). The CDR3 is 13 amino acids. Trimming took 5 bases from V and 10 from J, leaving 15 bases between them. In nucleotides, the CDR3 is TGTGCCACCAGCCACACCCTCTGGGTGGAGCAGTTCTTC. Protein sequence: CATSHTLWVEQFF.

This clonotype was observed a few times. The genes are TRBV7-2 and TRBJ1-2; D is unclear. Deletions cut 2 bases from V and 0 bases from J, with 10 bases between. CDR1 and CDR2 (germline): SGHTA, FQGNSA. The CDR3 contains 15 residues. Here the CDR3 DNA reads TGTGCCAGCAGCTTAATCGAGTCAGCTAACTATGGCTACACCTTC. This encodes CASSLIESANYGYTF.

The chain carries TRBV9 and TRBJ1-6; D uncertain. CDR3 length equals 15 residues. Trimming stripped 3 bases from V and 10 bases from J, with 17 bases between. Germline V gene data show CDR1 as SGDLS and CDR2 as YYNGEE. Here the CDR3 reads CASSGLGGLGSPLHF. The CDR3 nucleotides read TGTGCCAGCAGCGGTTTGGGCGGTTTGGGATCACCCCTCCACTTT.

V gene TRBV20-1 combines with J gene TRBJ2-5; 15 bases match TRBD2. CDR1 is DFQATT, CDR2 SNEGSKA, per germline (reference sequence). CDR3 length: 14 residues. V lost 3 bases, J lost 7 bases, and 3 bases stayed unmatched. CDR3 protein: CSARGTSGGRTQYF. CDR3 in DNA: TGCAGTGCTAGGGGGACTAGCGGGGGGAGGACCCAGTACTTC.

The chain has TRBV7-2 and TRBJ2-6, with a tentative D call TRBD1 (5 bases). The V end lost 5 bases, the J end lost 0 bases, and 17 bases lay between the germline ends. This CDR3 is built from 18 residues. Per germline, CDR1 SGHTA and CDR2 FQGNSA. The CDR3 bases are TGTGCCAGCAGCCTAGGGGCCAGGGCTTCCTCTGGGGCCAACGTCCTGACTTTC. Its protein product is CASSLGARASSGANVLTF.

The V and J genes are TRBV15 and TRBJ1-5; D call uncertain. The ends were cut back, 4 bases at V and 5 bases at J, with 6 bases in the middle. CDR1 LNHNV and CDR2 YYDKDF come from the germline V gene (reference sequence). The length of the CDR3 is 12 residues. CDR3 loop: CATSIQDQPQHF. The CDR3 coding sequence is TGTGCCACCAGCATCCAGGATCAGCCCCAGCATTTT. The whole variable domain, filled in from reference TRBV15 and TRBJ1-5, reads DAMVIQNPRYQVTQFGKPVTLSCSQTLNHNVMYWYQQKSSQAPKLLFHYYDKDFNNEADTPDNFQSRRPNTSFCFLDIRSPGLGDTAMYLCATSIQDQPQHFGDGTRLSIL.